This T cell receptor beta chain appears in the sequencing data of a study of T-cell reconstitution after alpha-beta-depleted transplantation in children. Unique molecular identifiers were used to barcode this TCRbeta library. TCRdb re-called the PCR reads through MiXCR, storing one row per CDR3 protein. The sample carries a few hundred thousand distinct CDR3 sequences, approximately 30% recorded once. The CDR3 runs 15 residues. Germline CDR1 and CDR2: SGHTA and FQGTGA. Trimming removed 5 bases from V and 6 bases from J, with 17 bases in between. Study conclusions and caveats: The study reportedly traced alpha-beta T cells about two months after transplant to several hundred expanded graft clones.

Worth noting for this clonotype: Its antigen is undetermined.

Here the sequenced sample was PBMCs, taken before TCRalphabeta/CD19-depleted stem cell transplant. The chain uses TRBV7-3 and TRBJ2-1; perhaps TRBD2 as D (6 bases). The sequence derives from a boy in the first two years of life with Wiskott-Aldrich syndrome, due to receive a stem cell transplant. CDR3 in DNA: TGTGCCAGCAGCCCCACCCTCCCGGGAGTCAATGAGCAGTTCTTC. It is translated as CASSPTLPGVNEQFF.